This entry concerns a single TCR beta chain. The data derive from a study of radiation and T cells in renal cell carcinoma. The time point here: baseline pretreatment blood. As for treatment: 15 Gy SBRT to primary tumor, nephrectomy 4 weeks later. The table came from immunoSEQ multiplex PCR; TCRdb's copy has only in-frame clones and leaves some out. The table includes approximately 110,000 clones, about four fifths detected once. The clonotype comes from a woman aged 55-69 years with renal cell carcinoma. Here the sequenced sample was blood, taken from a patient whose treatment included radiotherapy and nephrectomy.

CDR3 nucleotide sequence: TGCGCCAGCAGCCAACTCTCCGGGGGGTCCTCCTACGAGCAGTACTTC. It yields the protein CASSQLSGGSSYEQYF. The chain couples TRBV4-1 to TRBJ2-7, with 7 bases fitting TRBD2. Unmatched junction bases numbered 7, after V lost 2 bases and J lost 0 bases. Germline CDR1 is MGHRA and CDR2 is YSYEKL. The CDR3 is made up of 16 amino acids.